This T cell receptor (beta chain) derives from a study of read filtering for tumor transcriptome and immune sequencing. Study summary: Transcriptome libraries were built from DNase-treated RNA.

The CDR3 is made up of 16 amino acids. Trimming pared 5 bases from V and 1 base from J, leaving 14 bases between. This library used about 360 ng RNA and molecular barcoded adaptors spanning alpha/delta and beta/gamma chains. Each CDR3 protein is one row after TCRdb ran MiXCR on the reads. This sample carries 50,000 to 65,000 distinct CDR3 sequences, approximately 19% of them seen once, and the ten largest clones take around an eighth. Study-wide results and limits: Sorted CD138-negative bone marrow cells were not purified T cells. About 77% of IR-seq clonotypes had a single read, yet these held about 3.5% of reads.

This clonotype was found many times. No antigen is known for it. Sequencing was performed on a population of CD138-negative cells sorted from bone marrow. This receptor was obtained from a donor at least 40 years old with multiple myeloma. V gene TRBV12-3 or TRBV12-4 combines with J gene TRBJ2-2, with D perhaps TRBD1 or TRBD2 (6 bases each). CDR3 in amino acids: CASSPRGGLNTGELFF. CDR3 DNA sequence: TGTGCCAGCAGTCCGAGAGGGGGACTGAACACCGGGGAGCTGTTTTTT.